The 16 T cell receptor beta chains below were found in one sample sequenced in a study of shared clonotypes between healthy human individuals. The naive CD8 population came from CD45RO-negative cells selected for CCR7, without terminally differentiated effector memory CD45RA+ cells. Produced via immunoSEQ multiplex PCR; TCRdb's table is partial and in-frame only. The data contain 1.5 million to 2.5 million clones, over 85% of them singletons. Sequences were obtained from naive CD8+ T cells sorted from blood. These receptors all come from a man in his late teens or twenties in good health.

With regard to this clone: Other DNA sequences in the same sample also yield this CDR3. The genes are TRBV28 and TRBJ1-1; TRBD1 matches at 7 bases. The ends lost 3 bases at V and 4 bases at J; junction bases unmatched: 2. CDR3 size: 13 residues. CDR1 is MDHEN, CDR2 SYDVKM, per germline. CDR3 DNA: TGTGCCAGCAGTTTCAGGGGGATCACTGAAGCTTTCTTT. Translating gives CASSFRGITEAFF.

V gene TRBV30 combines with J gene TRBJ2-1; D might be TRBD1 or TRBD2, each matching 5 bases. Trimming shortened V by 1 base and J by 2 bases, and 15 bases separated the two germline ends. Germline CDR1 GTSNPN, CDR2 SVGIG (reference sequence). The CDR3 runs 16 residues. The CDR3 loop reads CAWSDLTGTTYNEQFF. CDR3 bases: TGTGCCTGGAGTGATCTCACCGGGACGACCTACAATGAGCAGTTCTTC.

The genes are TRBV21-1 and TRBJ2-7; TRBD2 is the table's D call, not checked against the DNA. TRBV21-1 is labeled a pseudogene. The CDR3 covers 18 residues. This chain's CDR3 is CASSKKGLAGGPHYEQYF. The CDR3, as DNA: TGTGCCAGCAGCAAAAAGGGACTAGCGGGAGGGCCCCACTACGAGCAGTACTTC.

The chain links TRBV27 to TRBJ2-1; a possible D gene is TRBD1 (6 bases). The CDR3 consists of 14 residues. Germline V gene sequence: CDR1 MNHEY, CDR2 SMNVEV (reference sequence). With 5 bases removed from V and 7 bases from J, the gap between germline ends came to 15 bases. CDR3 nucleotide sequence: TGTGCCAGCAGTGGGGTAGCGACAGGTAATGAGCAGTTCTTC. This translates into CASSGVATGNEQFF.

The V call is TRBV6-5, the J call TRBJ2-3, with D possibly TRBD1 on 6 matching bases. V was shortened by 4 bases and J by 2 bases, with 13 bases between the two germline ends. Germline V lookup: CDR1 MNHEY, CDR2 SVGAGI. The CDR3 spans 15 residues. The CDR3 spells CASSLLQGHTDTQYF. The CDR3 DNA follows: TGTGCCAGCAGTTTATTACAGGGACACACAGATACGCAGTATTTT.

The chain recombines TRBV4-3 with TRBJ2-2; 16 positions agree with TRBD2. This CDR3 spans 20 amino acids. Trimming cost V 0 bases and J 6 bases; bases outside gene matches: 10. CDR1 is LGHNA and CDR2 is YSLEER in the germline V gene. CDR3 DNA: TGCGCCAGCAGCCAAGAAGCTACGGGACTAGCGGGAGGGGGCGCCGGGGAGCTGTTTTTT. Translation gives CASSQEATGLAGGGAGELFF.

The rearrangement joins TRBV5-6 to TRBJ2-7; D is possibly TRBD1 (6 bases). CDR1 is SGHDT and CDR2 is YYEEEE in the germline V gene. Trimming left V 0 bases short and J 3 bases short, with 19 bases between. The CDR3 runs 17 residues. The CDR3 here is CASSLGGQGYNFYEQYF. In DNA, the CDR3 is TGTGCCAGCAGCTTGGGAGGGCAGGGGTACAACTTCTACGAGCAGTACTTC.

This clone came up once. V gene TRBV2 combines with J gene TRBJ2-7; 10 bases are shared with TRBD2. The CDR3 is made up of 16 amino acids. The ends lost 6 bases at V and 0 bases at J; junction bases unmatched: 8. From germline, CDR1 is SNHLY and CDR2 FYNNEI. This chain's CDR3 is CASSKGSGGNSYEQYF. The CDR3 nucleotides are TGTGCCAGCAGCAAAGGTAGCGGGGGGAACTCCTACGAGCAGTACTTC.

V gene TRBV6-6 combines with J gene TRBJ2-7; D is tentatively TRBD1 or TRBD2 (5 bases each). The CDR3 contains 13 residues. The V gene lost 4 bases and the J gene lost 2 bases, with 9 bases spanning the gap. In germline, CDR1 is MNHNY, CDR2 SVGAGI (reference sequence). For the CDR3, the DNA is TGTGCCAGCAGTTGGGGACCGGCCTACGAGCAGTACTTC. Its translation: CASSWGPAYEQYF.

This chain joins TRBV12-5 and TRBJ2-7; the D gene is possibly TRBD2 (6 bases). Trimming pared 7 bases from V and 0 bases from J, leaving 10 bases between. Germline loops: CDR1 LGHNT, CDR2 FRNRAP. The CDR3 extends over 13 amino acids. The CDR3 DNA follows: TGTGCTAGTGCCCGGGGGTCCTCCTACGAGCAGTACTTC. The encoded protein is CASARGSSYEQYF.

The gene calls are TRBV10-3 and TRBJ2-7; 10 bases agree with TRBD1. Trimming took 2 bases from V and 3 from J; bases not matched to a gene: 1. CDR3 size: 14 residues. Germline V gives CDR1 ENHRY, CDR2 SYGVKD. CDR3 bases: TGTGCCATCAGTGAGGACAGGGGGCACTACGAGCAGTACTTC. As protein: CAISEDRGHYEQYF.

This clone came up a few times. Other nucleotide sequences from this sample produce the same CDR3. The chain carries TRBV7-9 and TRBJ1-5; D gene ambiguous. The CDR3 is 14 residues long. The V end was cut by 5 bases, the J end by 0 bases, with 8 bases between. The germline V gene encodes CDR1 SEHNR and CDR2 FQNEAQ (reference sequence). The CDR3 protein is CASSQTDSNQPQHF. CDR3 DNA: TGTGCCAGCAGCCAAACCGATAGCAATCAGCCCCAGCATTTT.

A remark on this clone: This sample includes further DNA sequences coding for the same CDR3. J is TRBJ2-5 and V is TRBV7-9; no clear D gene. The CDR3 runs 12 residues. Trimming left V 5 bases short and J 0 bases short, with 4 bases between. The germline V gene has CDR1 SEHNR and CDR2 FQNEAQ (reference sequence). The DNA for the CDR3 is TGTGCCAGCAGCCAAGACCAAGAGACCCAGTACTTC. Its protein is CASSQDQETQYF. Complete variable domain (other parts from reference TRBV7-9 and TRBJ2-5): DTGVSQNPRHKITKRGQNVTFRCDPISEHNRLYWYRQTLGQGPEFLTYFQNEAQLEKSRLLSDRFSAERPKGSFSTLEIQRTEQGDSAMYLCASSQDQETQYFGPGTRLLVL.

With respect to this clone: The identical CDR3 is also encoded by other nucleotide sequences in the sample. The V call is TRBV9, the J call TRBJ1-2; no firm D call. The CDR3 runs to 14 residues. Germline assignment: CDR1 SGDLS and CDR2 YYNGEE. V shed 0 bases and J shed 0 bases, with 6 bases lying between them. CDR3 sequence: CASSVDSSNYGYTF. For the CDR3, the DNA is TGTGCCAGCAGCGTAGATTCTTCTAACTATGGCTACACCTTC.

The J gene is TRBJ1-2, the V gene TRBV15; D ambiguous. This CDR3 has 17 amino acids. Germline V gives CDR1 LNHNV, CDR2 YYDKDF (reference sequence). V dropped 0 bases and J dropped 4 bases, with 18 bases sitting between them. The CDR3 is CATSRDSSGQALYGYTF. The CDR3 DNA reads as TGTGCCACCAGCAGAGATTCCTCGGGCCAGGCCCTCTATGGCTACACCTTC.

This clone turned up a few times. The rearrangement joins TRBV6-5 to TRBJ1-6; D is unresolved. CDR3 size: 13 residues. Germline CDR1 MNHEY, CDR2 SVGAGI. V was pared by 2 bases and J by 11 bases, with 10 bases between. The CDR3 DNA sequence: TGTGCCAGCAGTTACGGAACCCGCACACCCCTCCACTTT. Translated: CASSYGTRTPLHF.